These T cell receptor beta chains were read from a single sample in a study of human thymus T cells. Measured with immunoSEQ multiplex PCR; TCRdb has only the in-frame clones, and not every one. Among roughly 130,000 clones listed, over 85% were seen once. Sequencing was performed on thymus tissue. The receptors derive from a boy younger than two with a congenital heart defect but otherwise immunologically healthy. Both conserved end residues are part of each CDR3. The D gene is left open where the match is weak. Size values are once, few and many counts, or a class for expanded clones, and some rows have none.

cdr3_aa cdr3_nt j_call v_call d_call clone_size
CASSSSTDTQYF TGTGCCAGCAGCTCTTCGACAGATACGCAGTATTTT TRBJ2-3 TRBV7-6 . .
CASSLRTAGLGNTIYF TGTGCCAGCAGTCTCAGGACAGCAGGCCTAGGAAACACCATATATTTT TRBJ1-3 TRBV6-6 . .
CASSERGVNYGYTF TGTGCCAGCAGTGAACGGGGAGTTAACTATGGCTACACCTTC TRBJ1-2 TRBV6-1 . .
CASSLSRTGGDGFPIPTPYNEQFF TGTGCCAGCAGTTTATCCAGGACAGGGGGCGACGGGTTTCCCATTCCGACACCCTACAATGAGCAGTTCTTC TRBJ2-1 TRBV27 TRBD1 .
CASSVERTATNEKLFF TGTGCCAGCAGCGTAGAGAGAACCGCAACTAATGAAAAACTGTTTTTT TRBJ1-4 TRBV9 . .
CASSLAPSGGAHEQFF TGTGCCAGCAGCTTAGCCCCCAGCGGGGGGGCGCATGAGCAGTTCTTC TRBJ2-1 TRBV7-2 TRBD2 .
CASSLNRNIISGANVLTF TGTGCCAGCAGCTTAAATCGCAACATAATCTCTGGGGCCAACGTCCTGACTTTC TRBJ2-6 TRBV7-6 . .
CASSSRGPGSRNTEAFF TGCGCCAGCAGCTCACGTGGTCCAGGGAGTAGGAACACTGAAGCTTTCTTT TRBJ1-1 TRBV5-1 . .
CASSSGDGPGETQYF TGCGCCAGCAGCTCCGGAGACGGGCCAGGGGAGACCCAGTACTTC TRBJ2-5 TRBV5-1 . .
CASSLDPVGTDSNQPQHF TGCGCCAGCAGCTTGGATCCGGTTGGAACAGATAGCAATCAGCCCCAGCATTTT TRBJ1-5 TRBV5-1 . .
CASGPLAGNGEQETQYF TGTGCCAGCGGCCCACTAGCGGGGAACGGGGAACAAGAGACCCAGTACTTC TRBJ2-5 TRBV2 TRBD2 once
CASTTPSSYNSPLHF TGTGCCAGCACTACACCAAGCTCCTATAATTCACCCCTCCACTTT TRBJ1-6 TRBV5-6 . .
CASRSRSGACYNEQFF TGTGCCAGCAGGTCCCGGTCGGGGGCGTGCTACAATGAGCAGTTCTTC TRBJ2-1 TRBV11-3 . .
CASPARGELIGTDTQYF TGCGCCAGCCCAGCCAGGGGTGAACTTATTGGGACAGATACGCAGTATTTT TRBJ2-3 TRBV5-1 . .
CASSQDRTSGTQETQYF TGCGCCAGCAGCCAAGATCGAACTAGCGGGACCCAAGAGACCCAGTACTTC TRBJ2-5 TRBV4-1 TRBD2 .
CASSHFPVGLGVYEQFF TGCGCCAGCAGCCATTTCCCGGTGGGACTAGGAGTTTATGAGCAGTTCTTC TRBJ2-1 TRBV4-1 TRBD2 .
CASSERTPSGTEAFF TGTGCCAGCAGTGAACGGACCCCCTCGGGGACTGAAGCTTTCTTT TRBJ1-1 TRBV25-1 . .
CASGLGQGADEQYF TGTGCTAGTGGTTTGGGACAGGGGGCCGACGAGCAGTACTTC TRBJ2-7 TRBV12-5 TRBD1 once
CSARGSNEQFF TGCAGTGCTAGAGGTAGCAATGAGCAGTTCTTC TRBJ2-1 TRBV20-1 . .
CASSLASRRTDTYEQYF TGTGCCAGCAGCTTAGCATCCCGAAGGACGGACACCTACGAGCAGTACTTC TRBJ2-7 TRBV7-2 . .